These T cell receptor beta chains were read from a single sample in a study of beta chain features in type 1 diabetes. Some clones are missing from TCRdb's copy, which holds only in-frame ones; the method was immunoSEQ multiplex PCR. The table shows under 200,000 clones, with 8% to 9.5% occurring only once. The sequenced sample was central memory CD4+ T cells from blood. These receptors came from a woman aged 18-29 years with type 1 diabetes. CDR3s include the opening cysteine and the closing phenylalanine or tryptophan. D genes are given only for firm matches. For some rows the clone size is stated as once, few or many, or as a class when expanded; others skip it.

D	V	J	size	DNA	CDR3
-	TRBV19	TRBJ1-5	few	TGTGCCAGTAAAAGAGGTCTTCCCAATCAGCCCCAGCATTTT	CASKRGLPNQPQHF
TRBD1	TRBV5-1	TRBJ2-3	-	TGCGCCAGCAGCTTACTGGACAGGGTCACAGATACGCAGTATTTT	CASSLLDRVTDTQYF
-	TRBV11-2	TRBJ1-1	-	TGTGCCAGCAGCTTTAGAGAAGAAGCTTTCTTT	CASSFREEAFF
-	TRBV6-6	TRBJ2-7	-	TGTGCCATCACCCCCTCCAGGGAAGACGAGCAGTACTTC	CAITPSREDEQYF
TRBD1	TRBV6-1	TRBJ2-3	few	TGTGCCAGCAGTGCGACAGGGCCAGATACGCAGTATTTT	CASSATGPDTQYF
-	TRBV9	TRBJ2-1	few	TGTGCCAGCAGCGTAGCTCTTGTGGGAGGGGGGTACAATGAGCAGTTCTTC	CASSVALVGGGYNEQFF
TRBD2	TRBV28	TRBJ2-5	few	TGTGCCAGCAGACCAATTGGCGGGAGGGCCCGGGAGACCCAGTACTTC	CASRPIGGRARETQYF
TRBD1	TRBV4-1	TRBJ2-6	-	TGCGCCAGCAGCCAAGCACAGGGGGCTTCCGGGGCCAACGTCCTGACTTTC	CASSQAQGASGANVLTF
TRBD2	TRBV4-1	TRBJ2-5	-	TGCGCCAGCAGCCGCGGACTAGCGGGAGGGCAAGAGACCCAGTACTTC	CASSRGLAGGQETQYF
-	TRBV28	TRBJ2-2	few	TGTGCCAGCGAGGAGATATACACCGGGGAGCTGTTTTTT	CASEEIYTGELFF
-	TRBV7-8	TRBJ1-4	few	TGTGCCAGCAGCTTAGGTCCCAGGGAAAAACTGTTTTTT	CASSLGPREKLFF
-	TRBV11-2	TRBJ2-3	-	TGTGCCAGCAGCTACAATCTGCTAGTTGCAACAGATACGCAGTATTTT	CASSYNLLVATDTQYF
TRBD1	TRBV5-1	TRBJ2-5	-	TGCGCCAGCAGCTGGACACCGGGACAGCAAGAGACCCAGTACTTC	CASSWTPGQQETQYF
TRBD1	TRBV28	TRBJ2-3	-	TGTGCCAGCAGAGGACAGGGGGAGGTGGATACGCAGTATTTT	CASRGQGEVDTQYF
TRBD2	TRBV7-2	TRBJ2-1	few	TGTGCCAGCAGCTCGCAACTAGCGGGGGGGCATGAGCAGTTCTTC	CASSSQLAGGHEQFF
-	TRBV6-6	TRBJ2-3	-	TGTGCCAGCAGATTCGGGGAAGTAAGCACAGATACGCAGTATTTT	CASRFGEVSTDTQYF
-	TRBV2	TRBJ2-3	few	TGTGCCAGCAAGGCGGGCCGCACAGATACGCAGTATTTT	CASKAGRTDTQYF
-	TRBV9	TRBJ2-3	few	TGTGCCAGCAGCCAAGATTTAGGGGCGGGCACAGATACGCAGTATTTT	CASSQDLGAGTDTQYF
-	TRBV15	TRBJ2-7	few	TGTGCCACCAGCAGAGACAGATTCTACGAGCAGTACTTC	CATSRDRFYEQYF
TRBD2	TRBV19	TRBJ2-2	-	TGTGCCAGTAGGGGACTAGTTTTTTCCGGGGAGCTGTTTTTT	CASRGLVFSGELFF
-	TRBV19	TRBJ1-1	-	TGTGCCAGTAGTAACAGGAGAGCTGAAGCTTTCTTT	CASSNRRAEAFF
TRBD1	TRBV4-2	TRBJ1-1	-	TGTGCCAGCAGCCAATTGGGGACAGAGCACACTGAAGCTTTCTTT	CASSQLGTEHTEAFF
TRBD2	TRBV5-4	TRBJ2-1	-	TGTGCCAGCAGCTCGCTACTAGCGGGCCCAGCCTACAATGAGCAGTTCTTC	CASSSLLAGPAYNEQFF
-	TRBV4-2	TRBJ2-7	-	TGTGCCAGCAGCCAAGGGTCAGGCTCCTACGAGCAGTACTTC	CASSQGSGSYEQYF
-	TRBV30	TRBJ1-3	-	TGTGCCTGGAGTACAGTTACTGGAAACACCATATATTTT	CAWSTVTGNTIYF
TRBD1	TRBV7-2	TRBJ1-2	few	TGTGCCAGCAGACCGCCAGGGGGCGATGGCTACACCTTC	CASRPPGGDGYTF
-	TRBV9	TRBJ2-5	few	TGTGCCAGCAGCATTTCCCCGGCGGCAGGGAAAGAGACCCAGTACTTC	CASSISPAAGKETQYF
-	TRBV6-5	TRBJ2-5	few	TGTGCCAGCAGTTACACAACGGGACTCCAAGAGACCCAGTACTTC	CASSYTTGLQETQYF
TRBD1	TRBV5-4	TRBJ1-6	-	TGTGCCAGCAGCTTCGACAGGGCTGACCTCCACTTT	CASSFDRADLHF
-	TRBV11-2	TRBJ1-6	-	TGTGCCAGCAGCTTAAGGGCCGGGACTGACAATTCACCCCTCCACTTT	CASSLRAGTDNSPLHF
-	TRBV7-2	TRBJ2-7	-	TGTGCCAGCAGCTTAGCGGGACAATACGAGCAGTACTTC	CASSLAGQYEQYF
-	TRBV30	TRBJ2-7	-	TGTGCCTGGAGCGAGAATTACGAGCAGTACTTC	CAWSENYEQYF
-	TRBV7-8	TRBJ2-5	few	TGTGCCAGCAGCTTAGTAGGCGGGACCCAGTACTTC	CASSLVGGTQYF
-	TRBV7-2	TRBJ1-5	few	TGTGCCAGCAGCATAAACAGGGACCAGCCCCAGCATTTT	CASSINRDQPQHF
-	TRBV7-2	TRBJ2-7	few	TGTGCCAGCAGCTTTGGGACTGGCTACGAGCAGTACTTC	CASSFGTGYEQYF
TRBD1	TRBV7-2	TRBJ1-2	few	TGTGCCAGCAGCACCTCCGGGACAGTCTATGGCTACACCTTC	CASSTSGTVYGYTF
-	TRBV18	TRBJ1-1	-	TGTGCCAGCTCACCTCTAACTGAAGCTTTCTTT	CASSPLTEAFF
TRBD2	TRBV7-2	TRBJ2-7	few	TGTGCCAGCAGCCTACGGCCCCTTCTAGCGGGGGTGTCTGGTGAGCAGTACTTC	CASSLRPLLAGVSGEQYF
-	TRBV20-1	TRBJ1-1	-	TGCAGTGCTACTTCTTTAGGGGGAGCTTTCTTT	CSATSLGGAFF
-	TRBV7-2	TRBJ2-6	-	TGTGCCAGCAGCCCCACCCGGGGGGCCAACGTCCTGACTTTC	CASSPTRGANVLTF
-	TRBV18	TRBJ2-7	once	TGTGCCAGCTCCCCCGGACAACTCTACGAGCAGTACTTC	CASSPGQLYEQYF
TRBD1	TRBV6-5	TRBJ1-5	-	TGTGCCAGCAGCCCCATGGCAGGGGGCGAACAGCCCCAGCATTTT	CASSPMAGGEQPQHF
-	TRBV7-9	TRBJ2-3	few	TGTGCCAGCAGCTTTGAGCCCACAGATACGCAGTATTTT	CASSFEPTDTQYF
-	TRBV11-2	TRBJ2-7	-	TGTGCCAGCAGCTTACATCGGGTCCCCGGGGAGCAGTACTTC	CASSLHRVPGEQYF
-	TRBV30	TRBJ1-4	medium-sized	TGTGCCTGGAGCCACGGTCGACTGGGTGAAAAACTGTTTTTT	CAWSHGRLGEKLFF
-	TRBV29-1	TRBJ2-1	few	TGCAGCGTTGAGAGGAACGGACTATTGAAGGAGCAGTTCTTC	CSVERNGLLKEQFF
-	TRBV28	TRBJ2-7	-	TGTGCCAGCAGTCAACCGGGACAAGCTGACTTC	CASSQPGQADF
-	TRBV19	TRBJ1-5	-	TGTGCCAGTACCCTGGGGGCGCAGGGTGGCAATCAGCCCCAGCATTTT	CASTLGAQGGNQPQHF
TRBD2	TRBV19	TRBJ2-2	-	TGTGCCAGTAGTATCCGGGGGGGCACCGGGGAGCTGTTTTTT	CASSIRGGTGELFF
-	TRBV21-1	TRBJ1-2	few	TGTGCCAGCCCTAAACCCTATGGCTACACCTTC	CASPKPYGYTF
TRBD2	TRBV4-1	TRBJ2-7	-	TGCGCCAGCAGCCAGGGACAGTACCTAGCGGGGAAGCAGTACTTC	CASSQGQYLAGKQYF
-	TRBV5-1	TRBJ1-2	-	TGCGCCAGCAGCCCGTTAGAAACTTCGAACTATGGCTACACCTTC	CASSPLETSNYGYTF
-	TRBV5-1	TRBJ2-5	few	TGCGCCAGCAGCTTTTCCCAGACTCCCCCATGGTACTTC	CASSFSQTPPWYF